The 17 T cell receptor beta chains in this list originate from one sample, sequenced in a study of blood T cell repertoires in COVID-19. Some clones are missing from TCRdb's copy, which holds only in-frame ones; the method was immunoSEQ multiplex PCR. The sample includes about 200,000 clones, around 80% seen only once; the top ten take around 7%. The sample comprised PBMCs or T cells enriched from blood (not recorded which). The receptor source for this set is a woman aged 40 to 55 with acute COVID-19.

The gene calls are TRBV27 and TRBJ1-4, with D possibly matching TRBD1 (5 bases). V lost 7 bases and J lost 7, with 22 bases in between. The CDR3 has 16 amino acids. The germline V gene has CDR1 MNHEY and CDR2 SMNVEV (reference sequence). This chain's CDR3 is CASKLSRGGRSEKLFF. The DNA for the CDR3 is TGTGCCAGCAAACTCTCTCGGGGGGGGAGAAGTGAAAAACTGTTTTTT. The entire variable domain, with the rest obtained from reference TRBV27 and TRBJ1-4, is as follows: EAQVTQNPRYLITVTGKKLTVTCSQNMNHEYMSWYRQDPGLGLRQIYYSMNVEVTDKGDVPEGYKVSRKEKRNFPLILESPSPNQTSLYFCASKLSRGGRSEKLFFGSGTQLSVL.

The table lists this clone with a few counts. The V gene is TRBV19, the J gene TRBJ1-6; TRBD1 might be the D (6 bases). The CDR3 is 12 residues long. V lost 9 bases and J 10 bases, leaving 13 bases between the germline ends. In germline, CDR1 is LNHDA, CDR2 SQIVND (reference sequence). The CDR3: CASQQGVSPLHF. The DNA of the CDR3 is TGTGCCAGCCAACAGGGAGTATCACCCCTCCACTTT.

The chain uses TRBV19 and TRBJ2-5; 7 bases map to TRBD1. The trim removed 6 bases at V and 1 base at J, leaving 8 bases unmatched. CDR1 and CDR2 (germline): LNHDA, SQIVND (reference sequence). This CDR3 has 15 residues. CDR3 sequence: CASSLIQGIQETQYF. DNA of the CDR3: TGTGCCAGTAGCCTAATACAGGGGATCCAAGAGACCCAGTACTTC.

This clone was picked up one time. V usage is TRBV7-2 and J usage is TRBJ1-4; the D gene is possibly TRBD1 (5 bases). The CDR3 loop spans 15 amino acids. Trimming pared 2 bases from V and 1 base from J, leaving 8 bases between. Germline CDR1 and CDR2: SGHTA and FQGNSA. The CDR3 region has the DNA TGTGCCAGCAGCTTATCTAGGGGAACTAATGAAAAACTGTTTTTT. This codes for CASSLSRGTNEKLFF.

This clone was seen only a few times. This chain uses TRBV5-6 with TRBJ1-5; 9 bases align to TRBD1. V was clipped by 4 bases and J by 7 bases; unmatched bases: 3. The CDR3 is 13 residues long. Germline assignment: CDR1 SGHDT and CDR2 YYEEEE. In nucleotides, the CDR3 is TGTGCCAGCAGCAGACAGGGGGAACAGCCCCAGCATTTT. Translated, it gives CASSRQGEQPQHF.

CDR3 residues: CASSGQGSRTEAFF. The DNA of the CDR3 is TGTGCCAGCAGCGGGCAGGGGTCTCGAACTGAAGCTTTCTTT. The chain couples TRBV9 to TRBJ1-1; weak D call: TRBD1 (6 bases). The CDR3 length is 14 residues. V was pared by 3 bases and J by 5 bases, with 14 bases between. Germline V gives CDR1 SGDLS, CDR2 YYNGEE.

The table lists this clone with a count of one. The chain couples TRBV19 to TRBJ2-7, with TRBD1 as a possible D gene (5 bases). There are 15 residues in the CDR3. The V gene lost 4 bases and the J gene lost 0 bases, with 13 bases spanning the gap. Germline CDR1 LNHDA, CDR2 SQIVND (reference sequence). For the CDR3, the DNA is TGTGCCAGTAGTAGCCTGACAGACGACTCCTACGAGCAGTACTTC. Its translation: CASSSLTDDSYEQYF.

The V call is TRBV16, the J call TRBJ1-2; 7 bases match TRBD1. With 4 bases clipped from V and 3 bases from J, the junction kept 8 bases outside the gene matches. Germline V gives CDR1 KGHSY, CDR2 FQNENV. The CDR3 is made up of 15 amino acids. The CDR3 loop reads CASSLWDSGDYGYTF. The CDR3 DNA reads as TGTGCCAGCAGCCTTTGGGACAGTGGGGACTATGGCTACACCTTC.

The genes are TRBV6-5 and TRBJ1-2; D unclear. CDR3 length: 15 amino acids. Trimming left V 0 bases short and J 4 bases short, with 12 bases between. The germline gives CDR1 MNHEY, CDR2 SVGAGI. The CDR3 bases are TGTGCCAGCAGTTACTCGAGCCAGGCGATCTATGGCTACACCTTC. It is translated as CASSYSSQAIYGYTF.

The genes are TRBV5-4 and TRBJ2-2; 8 bases agree with TRBD1. V was clipped by 6 bases and J by 5 bases; unmatched bases: 9. The CDR3 is 15 amino acids. Germline V gene lookup returns CDR1 SGHNT and CDR2 YYREEE (reference sequence). The CDR3 loop is CASKKTGEETGELFF. The CDR3 region has the DNA TGTGCCAGCAAGAAGACAGGGGAGGAAACCGGGGAGCTGTTTTTT. The variable domain in full, with the rest retrieved from reference TRBV5-4 and TRBJ2-2, is ETGVTQSPTHLIKTRGQQVTLRCSSQSGHNTVSWYQQALGQGPQFIFQYYREEENGRGNFPPRFSGLQFPNYSSELNVNALELDDSALYLCASKKTGEETGELFFGEGSRLTVL.

The chain is built from TRBV7-2 and TRBJ1-1; D is ambiguous. The CDR3 is made up of 13 amino acids. Trimming shortened V by 4 bases and J by 1 base, and 7 bases separated the two germline ends. Germline V gives CDR1 SGHTA, CDR2 FQGNSA. The CDR3 loop is CASSSGRNTEAFF. CDR3 nucleotide sequence: TGTGCCAGCAGCTCCGGTAGGAACACTGAAGCTTTCTTT.

This clone is a singleton in its sample. The J gene is TRBJ2-3, the V gene TRBV3-1 (or the pseudogene TRBV3-2), with 9 positions matching TRBD2. The V segment lost 4 bases and the J segment 2 bases; nucleotides outside the gene matches: 4. Germline V gene data show CDR1 as LGHDT and CDR2 as YNNKEL (reference sequence). This CDR3 has 15 residues. In nucleotides, the CDR3 is TGTGCCAGCAGCCCCCTAGCGGGACCCACAGATACGCAGTATTTT. Amino acid sequence: CASSPLAGPTDTQYF.

This clone was counted a single time. The chain carries TRBV18 and TRBJ1-1, with 8 bases matching TRBD1. Germline CDR1 is KGHSH and CDR2 is LQKENI. Trimming at V came to 3 bases and at J to 4 bases, leaving 7 bases not matched to a gene. The CDR3 totals 15 residues. In DNA, the CDR3 is TGTGCCAGCTCACCTCAGGGGGCAAGGGGCACTGAAGCTTTCTTT. It translates to CASSPQGARGTEAFF.

DNA for the CDR3: TGTGCCAGCAGGGGGGAGGGGGCCTACGAGCAGTACTTC. As protein: CASRGEGAYEQYF. The genes are TRBV6-5 and TRBJ2-7; D may be TRBD2 (7 bases). The ends were cut back, 6 bases at V and 2 bases at J, with 11 bases in the middle. The CDR3 extends over 13 amino acids. CDR1 and CDR2 (germline): MNHEY, SVGAGI.

The chain couples TRBV12-5 to TRBJ1-4; D call uncertain. This CDR3 spans 17 amino acids. Germline V gene data show CDR1 as LGHNT and CDR2 as FRNRAP. V was cut by 7 bases and J by 8 bases, with 26 bases left in between. In DNA form, the CDR3 reads TGTGCTAGTGACTTGGTCATGGGTCGGCCTGGGCAAGAAAAACTGTTTTTT. Translating gives CASDLVMGRPGQEKLFF.

The J gene is TRBJ1-6, the V gene TRBV6-6, with D possibly matching TRBD1 (5 bases). Germline V gives CDR1 MNHNY, CDR2 SVGAGI (reference sequence). Trimming took 2 bases from V and 7 from J, leaving 12 bases between them. The CDR3 has 15 residues. The DNA of the CDR3 is TGTGCCAGCAGTTACGATGGGGCAGGCAATTCACCCCTCCACTTT. It translates to CASSYDGAGNSPLHF.

The rearrangement links TRBV5-1 to TRBJ2-7, with 10 bases that match TRBD1. This CDR3 has 14 residues. V gave up 4 bases and J gave up 10 bases; unmatched junction bases: 11. Germline assignment: CDR1 SGHRS and CDR2 YFSETQ. The CDR3 DNA sequence: TGCGCCAGCAGCGACGGGACAGGGGACCCTAGACAGTACTTC. It yields the protein CASSDGTGDPRQYF. The variable domain in full, completed from reference TRBV5-1 and TRBJ2-7, reads KAGVTQTPRYLIKTRGQQVTLSCSPISGHRSVSWYQQTPGQGLQFLFEYFSETQRNKGNFPGRFSGRQFSNSRSEMNVSTLELGDSALYLCASSDGTGDPRQYFGPGTRLTVT.